A single sample is the source of the 23 T cell receptor beta chains below, sequenced in a study of CD8+CD57+ T cells in acquired aplastic anemia. Previously, flow cytometry had revealed CD8+CD57+ cell expansion in the patients chosen for sequencing. Genomic DNA, serving as template, underwent TCR beta VDJ and CDR3 profiling. TCRdb analysed the reads with MiXCR anew, one entry per CDR3 protein. The sample yields more than 150,000 distinct CDR3 sequences, nearly 50% seen once. The sequenced sample consisted of sorted CD4+, CD8+, or CD8+CD57+ T cells (not recorded which) from PBMCs. The receptors derive from a human donor with aplastic anemia.

This clonotype came up many times. The chain is built from TRBV4-2 and TRBJ2-5; 10 bases agree with TRBD2. CDR1 is LGHNA and CDR2 is YNFKEQ in the germline V gene. This CDR3 is built from 16 residues. V lost 0 bases and J lost 7; bases outside the gene matches: 8. The CDR3 protein is CASSQEASGGSVTQYF. CDR3 DNA: TGTGCCAGCAGCCAAGAGGCTAGCGGGGGAAGTGTGACCCAGTACTTC.

This sequence joins TRBV15 and TRBJ1-5; D possibly corresponds to TRBD1 (5 bases). CDR1 is LNHNV and CDR2 is YYDKDF in the germline V gene (reference sequence). With 0 bases removed from V and 6 bases from J, the gap between germline ends came to 12 bases. The CDR3 sequence is 15 residues long. The DNA for the CDR3 is TGTGCCACCAGCAGAGATAAGGGCGGGGGTCAGCCCCAGCATTTT. Translation: CATSRDKGGGQPQHF.

This clonotype was detected a few times. The chain is built from TRBV2 and TRBJ2-1; D ambiguous. The ends were cut back, 3 bases at V and 8 bases at J, with 5 bases in the middle. Germline V CDR1 and CDR2: SNHLY, FYNNEI. There are 11 residues in the CDR3. The CDR3 nucleotides read TGTGCCAGCAGTGATCGGGATGAGCAGTTCTTC. It encodes CASSDRDEQFF.

This chain joins TRBV15 and TRBJ2-7; a weak D match, TRBD1 (6 bases). Trimming took 3 bases from V and 0 from J, leaving 9 bases between them. Looked up from germline, CDR1 is LNHNV and CDR2 is YYDKDF (reference sequence). The CDR3 has 14 residues. CDR3 DNA sequence: TGTGCCACCAGCAGGAGGGGGAGCTCCTACGAGCAGTACTTC. This translates into CATSRRGSSYEQYF.

The chain is built from TRBV29-1 and TRBJ2-3; D might be TRBD1 or TRBD2, each matching 5 bases. CDR3 length: 12 residues. The germline V gene encodes CDR1 SQVTM and CDR2 ANQGSEA. The DNA of the CDR3 is TGCGGAGCGGAGCAGGGATCAGATACGCAGTATTTT. It translates to CGAEQGSDTQYF.

This clonotype was recorded only once. One end of the junction varies from germline; a read error may be responsible. The chain is built from TRBV10-3 and TRBJ1-2; D unresolved. Germline V gives CDR1 ENHRY, CDR2 SYGVKD. The CDR3 spans 13 residues. CDR3 loop: CGISSGPEGGYTF. The CDR3 DNA sequence: TGTGGCATCAGCAGCGGTCCTGAAGGGGGCTACACCTTC.

This clonotype was picked up many times. The chain couples TRBV9 to TRBJ2-3; 11 nucleotides align to TRBD2. The CDR3 totals 16 residues. V lost 4 bases and J lost 4; bases outside the gene matches: 8. From germline, CDR1 is SGDLS and CDR2 YYNGEE. In DNA form, the CDR3 reads TGTGCCAGCAGCCCCCGGGTAGCGGGGGGGCCAGATACGCAGTATTTT. Translated: CASSPRVAGGPDTQYF. The whole variable domain, remainder taken from reference TRBV9 and TRBJ2-3, is DSGVTQTPKHLITATGQRVTLRCSPRSGDLSVYWYQQSLDQGLQFLIQYYNGEERAKGNILERFSAQQFPDLHSELNLSSLELGDSALYFCASSPRVAGGPDTQYFGPGTRLTVL.

This clonotype was seen just once. The CDR3 loop reads CASGPGIPYEQYF. The CDR3 DNA is TGTGCCAGCGGCCCCGGGATCCCCTACGAGCAGTACTTC. The rearrangement joins TRBV7-2 to TRBJ2-7; a possible D gene is TRBD2 (5 bases). This CDR3 spans 13 amino acids. Germline CDR1 and CDR2: SGHTA and FQGNSA. The V end was cut by 8 bases, the J end by 2 bases, with 13 bases between. Using reference TRBV7-2 and TRBJ2-7 for the parts outside the CDR3, the full variable domain is GAGVSQSPSNKVTEKGKDVELRCDPISGHTALYWYRQSLGQGLEFLIYFQGNSAPDKSGLPSDRFSAERTGGSVSTLTIQRTQQEDSAVYLCASGPGIPYEQYFGPGTRLTVT.

This clonotype was picked up many times. The rearrangement joins TRBV6-6 to TRBJ1-1, with unresolved D. V lost 4 bases and J lost 2, with 11 bases in between. The CDR3 is 14 residues long. Germline V gene data show CDR1 as MNHNY and CDR2 as SVGAGI (reference sequence). The CDR3 here is CASSSSGSNTEAFF. CDR3 DNA sequence: TGTGCCAGCAGTTCCTCGGGTTCCAACACTGAAGCTTTCTTT.

The chain couples TRBV20-1 to TRBJ1-1; tentatively, D is TRBD1 (5 bases). Germline V lookup: CDR1 DFQATT, CDR2 SNEGSKA (reference sequence). The V end was cut by 0 bases, the J end by 1 base, with 15 bases between. The CDR3 loop spans 16 amino acids. For the CDR3, the DNA is TGCAGTGCTAGAGATCTTGGGGCAGGATCGAACACTGAAGCTTTCTTT. Its translation is CSARDLGAGSNTEAFF.

The chain employs TRBV5-1 and TRBJ2-5, with a possible D match to TRBD1 (6 bases). Germline CDR1 is SGHRS and CDR2 is YFSETQ. The CDR3 is 15 amino acids. Trimming pared 0 bases from V and 0 bases from J, leaving 9 bases between. This CDR3 is CASSLGDTYQETQYF. CDR3 in DNA: TGCGCCAGCAGCTTGGGGGACACGTACCAAGAGACCCAGTACTTC.

The chain employs TRBV2 and TRBJ1-2; D call uncertain. The germline V and J ends were trimmed by 7 bases and 0 bases, with 9 bases remaining between them. Germline lookup yields CDR1 SNHLY and CDR2 FYNNEI. The CDR3 extends over 13 amino acids. The CDR3 DNA reads TGTGCCAGCACCCTGGGAGCTAACTATGGCTACACCTTC. Amino acid sequence: CASTLGANYGYTF.

The chain is built from TRBV24-1 and TRBJ2-1, with D possibly matching TRBD1 (5 bases). The V and J ends lost 4 bases and 8 bases respectively, with 14 bases between them. Germline values: CDR1 KGHDR, CDR2 SFDVKD. This CDR3 has 14 residues. The CDR3 region has the DNA TGTGCCACCAGTGAGCGGAAGGGGATAGATGAGCAGTTCTTC. As protein: CATSERKGIDEQFF.

Here the CDR3 reads CSARGQKDTEAFF. The CDR3 DNA follows: TGCAGTGCTAGAGGTCAGAAAGACACTGAAGCTTTCTTT. This chain links TRBV20-1 with TRBJ1-1, with D hard to call. Germline loops: CDR1 DFQATT, CDR2 SNEGSKA (reference sequence). The germline V and J ends were trimmed by 1 base and 3 bases, with 9 bases remaining between them. This CDR3 region has 13 residues.

V gene TRBV24-1 combines with J gene TRBJ2-3, with TRBD1 as a possible D gene (5 bases). The CDR3 loop spans 15 amino acids. V was shortened by 5 bases and J by 4 bases, with 15 bases between the two germline ends. Germline values: CDR1 KGHDR, CDR2 SFDVKD. CDR3 residues: CATSVGQGSADTQYF. The CDR3 DNA reads TGTGCCACCAGTGTTGGGCAGGGAAGTGCAGATACGCAGTATTTT.

The CDR3 sequence: CATSSPTSSTDTQYF. CDR3 DNA: TGTGCCACCAGCAGCCCTACTTCTAGCACAGATACGCAGTATTTT. This chain uses TRBV15 with TRBJ2-3; no firm D call. Trimming stripped 3 bases from V and 0 bases from J, with 10 bases between. This CDR3 is built from 15 residues. Germline CDR1 is LNHNV and CDR2 is YYDKDF (reference sequence). Variable domain in full (rest from reference TRBV15 and TRBJ2-3): DAMVIQNPRYQVTQFGKPVTLSCSQTLNHNVMYWYQQKSSQAPKLLFHYYDKDFNNEADTPDNFQSRRPNTSFCFLDIRSPGLGDTAMYLCATSSPTSSTDTQYFGPGTRLTVL.

This clonotype occurred many times. The chain joins TRBV11-2 to TRBJ1-5; D might be TRBD1 (5 bases). The germline gives CDR1 SGHAT, CDR2 FQNNGV. V was pared by 3 bases and J by 4 bases, with 25 bases between. This CDR3 region has 19 residues. The CDR3 nucleotides read TGTGCCAGCAGCTTGGGGTTTGGTCGTCGCGGGGGAATGAATCAGCCCCAGCATTTT. Residues: CASSLGFGRRGGMNQPQHF.

This clonotype was counted at least ten times. The CDR3: CASSQGQDNSPLHF. The CDR3 region has the DNA TGTGCCAGCAGCCAAGGGCAGGATAATTCACCCCTCCACTTT. The chain is built from TRBV3-1 and TRBJ1-6; D is ambiguous. Trimming shortened V by 1 base and J by 5 bases, and 6 bases separated the two germline ends. The CDR3 has 14 amino acids. Per the germline V gene, CDR1 is LGHDT and CDR2 is YNNKEL (reference sequence).

This clonotype has just one count. The chain joins TRBV29-1 to TRBJ1-6; TRBD1 aligns across 7 bases. V shed 6 bases, J shed 7 bases, and the junction held 6 bases outside the gene matches. The CDR3 loop spans 13 amino acids. The germline V gene encodes CDR1 SQVTM and CDR2 ANQGSEA. The CDR3 loop is CSVTTGTNSPLHF. The CDR3 DNA follows: TGCAGCGTCACGACAGGGACGAATTCACCCCTCCACTTT.

The genes are TRBV7-9 and TRBJ1-1, with TRBD1 matching 10 bases. CDR3 length: 15 residues. Germline V gives CDR1 SEHNR, CDR2 FQNEAQ (reference sequence). With 4 bases clipped from V and 5 bases from J, the junction kept 7 bases outside the gene matches. In DNA form, the CDR3 reads TGTGCCAGCAGCTCCCAGACAGGGGGCTCTACTGAAGCTTTCTTT. Its protein product is CASSSQTGGSTEAFF.

A note on this clonotype: Just one base apart from a much larger clone, this may be a read error. The chain carries TRBV5-2 and TRBJ2-7; TRBD2, as called in the table, went unchecked against the DNA. TRBV5-2 is classified as a pseudogene. The CDR3 runs to 17 residues. In DNA form, the CDR3 reads TGTACCAGCAGCTTGATTTATAGCGGGGATAGCACCTACGAGCAGTACTTC. Translating gives CTSSLIYSGDSTYEQYF.

This chain connects TRBV20-1 to TRBJ1-6, with D unresolved. Germline lookup yields CDR1 DFQATT and CDR2 SNEGSKA (reference sequence). This CDR3 has 14 residues. V dropped 4 bases and J dropped 4 bases, with 11 bases sitting between them. As DNA, the CDR3 is TGCAGTGCTAAATCCGAGGGATATAATTCACCCCTCCACTTT. Translating gives CSAKSEGYNSPLHF.

The chain recombines TRBV29-1 with TRBJ1-2; D is unclear. V shed 4 bases and J shed 6 bases, with 18 bases lying between them. In germline, CDR1 is SQVTM, CDR2 ANQGSEA. The CDR3 has 14 residues. CDR3 bases: TGCAGCGTTGCGGTGGAGGGAAGTTTGGATGGCTACACCTTC. It yields the protein CSVAVEGSLDGYTF.